A single sample gave rise to the 27 T cell receptor beta chains below, sequenced in a study of blood T cell repertoires in COVID-19. The data were produced by immunoSEQ multiplex PCR, yet TCRdb's version contains in-frame clones alone and is incomplete. Of over 200,000 clones detected, over 70% appear once; the ten largest clones hold approximately 3.2%. Sequenced sample: peripheral blood. Every receptor here comes from a woman older than 75 with acute or convalescent COVID-19.

There are a few counts of this clone. This chain uses TRBV6-5 with TRBJ2-7, with D maybe TRBD1 (6 bases). Germline-derived CDR1 and CDR2 are MNHEY and SVGAGI. The V end lost 6 bases, the J end lost 4 bases, and 10 bases lay between the germline ends. The CDR3 is 12 residues long. The CDR3 loop reads CASRGHLYEQYF. In DNA form, the CDR3 reads TGTGCCAGCAGGGGACATTTATACGAGCAGTACTTC.

The CDR3 region has the DNA TGTGCCAGTGCCGGGACAGGGGGTATATCGGGCACAGATACGCAGTATTTT. Translating gives CASAGTGGISGTDTQYF. This chain connects TRBV19 to TRBJ2-3; 11 nucleotides match TRBD1. The CDR3 is 17 amino acids. The junction had 11 bases not matched to a gene; V was cut back by 8 bases and J by 1 base. The germline gives CDR1 LNHDA, CDR2 SQIVND (reference sequence).

This chain connects TRBV3-1 (or the pseudogene TRBV3-2) to TRBJ2-2; the match to TRBD1 covers 11 bases. The junction had 6 bases not matched to a gene; V was cut back by 5 bases and J by 4 bases. CDR3 size: 16 residues. CDR1 is LGHDT and CDR2 is YNNKEL in the germline V gene (reference sequence). In nucleotides, the CDR3 is TGTGCCAGCAGCTATGGGACAGGGGGAAGCACCGGGGAGCTGTTTTTT. Encoded protein: CASSYGTGGSTGELFF.

This clone was seen just once. V and J are TRBV6-4 and TRBJ2-1; D not resolved. The V and J ends lost 3 bases and 4 bases respectively, with 10 bases between them. This CDR3 contains 14 residues. Germline V gene data show CDR1 as MRHNA and CDR2 as SNTAGT. CDR3 DNA: TGTGCCAGCAGTGAGGCGGCAAAATACAATGAGCAGTTCTTC. As protein: CASSEAAKYNEQFF.

This clone was detected a few times. The rearrangement joins TRBV6-5 to TRBJ1-1; 7 bases map to TRBD1. After removal of 4 bases from V and 0 bases from J, the junction contained 5 bases not matched to a gene. The CDR3 loop spans 15 amino acids. From germline, CDR1 is MNHEY and CDR2 SVGAGI. The CDR3 DNA follows: TGTGCCAGCAGTTCCCGGACAGGCCTGAACACTGAAGCTTTCTTT. It encodes CASSSRTGLNTEAFF.

The V call is TRBV6-1, the J call TRBJ2-4; 7 bases agree with TRBD1. V lost 4 bases to trimming and J lost 3 bases; unmatched junction nucleotides: 9. This CDR3 region has 16 residues. Germline V gene sequence: CDR1 MNHNS, CDR2 SASEGT. For the CDR3, the DNA is TGTGCCAGCAGTGGTGCCCCGTACAGGGGCAAAAACATTCAGTACTTC. This encodes CASSGAPYRGKNIQYF.

The V call is TRBV6-2 or TRBV6-3, the J call TRBJ2-6; D may be TRBD1 (5 bases). CDR3 length: 15 amino acids. V lost 6 bases, J lost 3 bases, and 12 bases lay in between. Germline CDR1 reads MNHEY; CDR2 reads SVGEGT. Written as DNA, the CDR3 is TGTGCCAGCAGCGATAGGGGCTTTGGGGCCAACGTCCTGACTTTC. Its translation is CASSDRGFGANVLTF.

A few counts support this clone. V and J are TRBV7-8 and TRBJ2-7; D is perhaps TRBD1 (6 bases). V shed 2 bases and J shed 2 bases, with 16 bases lying between them. The V gene's germline CDR1 is SGHVS and CDR2 FQNEAQ. CDR3 length: 16 residues. The DNA of the CDR3 is TGTGCCAGCAGCTTAAGTTCCCGGGGACAAACCTACGAGCAGTACTTC. Its protein is CASSLSSRGQTYEQYF.

The chain combines TRBV12-5 with TRBJ1-5; possibly TRBD1 for D (6 bases). Trimming stripped 6 bases from V and 1 base from J, with 16 bases between. Germline values: CDR1 LGHNT, CDR2 FRNRAP. The CDR3 consists of 16 residues. The CDR3 sequence is CASGPWEGGSNQPQHF. DNA for the CDR3: TGTGCTAGTGGACCCTGGGAGGGGGGAAGCAATCAGCCCCAGCATTTT.

The rearrangement links TRBV2 to TRBJ2-5, with D tentatively TRBD1 (5 bases). V was shortened by 4 bases and J by 5 bases, with 11 bases between the two germline ends. The CDR3 spans 13 residues. Germline V gene lookup returns CDR1 SNHLY and CDR2 FYNNEI. CDR3 amino acids: CASSVGQQETQYF. The CDR3, as DNA: TGTGCCAGCAGTGTGGGGCAGCAGGAGACCCAGTACTTC. The full variable domain, in which reference TRBV2 and TRBJ2-5 provide the parts outside the CDR3, is EPEVTQTPSHQVTQMGQEVILRCVPISNHLYFYWYRQILGQKVEFLVSFYNNEISEKSEIFDDQFSVERPDGSNFTLKIRSTKLEDSAMYFCASSVGQQETQYFGPGTRLLVL.

This clone has a handful of counts. The chain links TRBV5-1 to TRBJ2-7; a weak D match, TRBD2 (6 bases). The germline V gene encodes CDR1 SGHRS and CDR2 YFSETQ. Trimming cost V 2 bases and J 0 bases, with 12 bases left between them. CDR3 size: 15 residues. The CDR3 nucleotides are TGCGCCAGCAGCTTTTTTCCGGGACTCTCCTACGAGCAGTACTTC. It yields the protein CASSFFPGLSYEQYF.

The chain uses TRBV4-1 and TRBJ2-5; a possible D gene is TRBD1 (6 bases). Germline CDR1 is MGHRA and CDR2 is YSYEKL. The CDR3 contains 15 residues. V lost 3 bases to trimming and J lost 2 bases, with 13 bases between them. Here the CDR3 DNA reads TGCGCCAGCAGCCAGTGGACAGTGCCGCAAGAGACCCAGTACTTC. Encoded protein: CASSQWTVPQETQYF.

V usage is TRBV29-1 and J usage is TRBJ1-3; 7 bases line up with TRBD1. The V gene end was trimmed by 6 bases and the J gene end by 2 bases; junction bases not matched to a gene: 10. CDR1 and CDR2 (germline): SQVTM, ANQGSEA. The CDR3 covers 15 residues. CDR3 in amino acids: CSVDLTGPPGNTIYF. The CDR3 nucleotides are TGCAGCGTGGATTTGACAGGGCCCCCTGGAAACACCATATATTTT. Drawing the rest from reference TRBV29-1 and TRBJ1-3, the complete variable domain is SAVISQKPSRDICQRGTSLTIQCQVDSQVTMMFWYRQQPGQSLTLIATANQGSEATYESGFVIDKFPISRPNLTFSTLTVSNMSPEDSSIYLCSVDLTGPPGNTIYFGEGSWLTVV.

This clone came up a few times. The chain recombines TRBV6-2 or TRBV6-3 with TRBJ2-7; the D gene is possibly TRBD1 (5 bases). The CDR3 is 15 amino acids. V lost 5 bases and J lost 3, with 17 bases in between. CDR1 and CDR2 from the germline V gene are MNHEY and SVGEGT. The CDR3 sequence: CASSPDSMGIYEQYF. The CDR3 DNA reads TGTGCCAGCAGTCCCGACAGTATGGGGATCTACGAGCAGTACTTC.

CDR3 amino acids: CASSYPRTKNTEAFF. The CDR3 nucleotides read TGTGCCAGCAGTTACCCTCGGACAAAGAACACTGAAGCTTTCTTT. The chain joins TRBV6-2 or TRBV6-3 to TRBJ1-1; weak D call: TRBD1 (5 bases). This CDR3 region has 15 residues. V was cut by 2 bases and J by 1 base, with 11 bases left in between. Germline V gives CDR1 MNHEY, CDR2 SVGEGT.

The V gene is TRBV13, the J gene TRBJ2-1; D uncertain. The V end was cut by 2 bases, the J end by 3 bases, with 17 bases between. Per germline, CDR1 PRHDT and CDR2 FYEKMQ (reference sequence). CDR3 length: 17 amino acids. Written as DNA, the CDR3 is TGTGCCAGCAGCTTACAACTCGATACCAGGTTCTACAATGAGCAGTTCTTC. Residues: CASSLQLDTRFYNEQFF.

This rearrangement joins TRBV4-3 to TRBJ1-5; 7 bases align to TRBD1. This CDR3 is 15 amino acids long. With V trimmed by 0 bases and J by 5 bases, 4 bases remained unmatched. Germline CDR1 LGHNA, CDR2 YSLEER. The CDR3 DNA sequence: TGCGCCAGCAGCCAAGATGGCAGGGGGGATCAGCCCCAGCATTTT. It translates to CASSQDGRGDQPQHF.

In regard to this clone: The junction and the germline gene differ at one end; a read error may be behind it. The chain couples TRBV24-1 to TRBJ2-7, with TRBD2 matching over 11 bases. The CDR3 contains 11 residues. Germline values: CDR1 KGHDR, CDR2 SFDVKD. This chain's CDR3 is CATSHPGLADF. The CDR3 bases are TGTGCCACCAGTCATCCGGGACTAGCGGACTTC.

The gene calls are TRBV3-1 (or the pseudogene TRBV3-2) and TRBJ1-3; a possible D gene is TRBD1 (6 bases). Trimming removed 1 base from V and 0 bases from J, with 13 bases in between. CDR3 length equals 17 residues. The germline gives CDR1 LGHDT, CDR2 YNNKEL (reference sequence). The CDR3 DNA sequence: TGTGCCAGCAGCCAAGGGGGGGGCCGCTCCTCTGGAAACACCATATATTTT. Amino acids: CASSQGGGRSSGNTIYF.

The V and J genes are TRBV30 and TRBJ2-3; D perhaps matches TRBD1 (7 bases). This CDR3 contains 15 residues. Germline values: CDR1 GTSNPN, CDR2 SVGIG (reference sequence). Deletions cut 5 bases from V and 3 bases from J, with 18 bases between. This CDR3 reads CAWVLGGTATDTQYF. CDR3 bases: TGTGCCTGGGTTCTCGGCGGGACAGCGACAGATACGCAGTATTTT.

The count of this clone is one. The V gene is TRBV5-1, the J gene TRBJ2-7; 8 nucleotides line up with TRBD2. The trim removed 1 base at V and 4 bases at J, leaving 4 bases unmatched. Germline V gene sequence: CDR1 SGHRS, CDR2 YFSETQ. This CDR3 has 14 residues. CDR3 nucleotide sequence: TGCGCCAGCAGCTTGAGTACTAGCGGTTACGAGCAGTACTTC. This codes for CASSLSTSGYEQYF.

The chain uses TRBV9 and TRBJ2-7, with D perhaps TRBD1 (5 bases). CDR1 and CDR2 (germline): SGDLS, YYNGEE. CDR3 size: 14 residues. V lost 0 bases to trimming and J lost 4 bases, with 11 bases between them. The CDR3 region is CASSVGPGLYEQYF. CDR3 DNA sequence: TGTGCCAGCAGCGTAGGACCAGGGCTATACGAGCAGTACTTC.

The chain recombines TRBV27 with TRBJ2-1, with 9 bases aligning to TRBD1. CDR1 and CDR2 from the germline V gene are MNHEY and SMNVEV (reference sequence). This CDR3 contains 16 residues. V gave up 6 bases and J gave up 7 bases; unmatched junction bases: 13. Written as DNA, the CDR3 is TGTGCCAGCAGATCCTCCGGGACAGGGAGTAGGAATGAGCAGTTCTTC. Amino acids: CASRSSGTGSRNEQFF.

This clone is a singleton in its sample. The chain employs TRBV6-5 and TRBJ2-3; D may be TRBD2 (5 bases). Germline lookup yields CDR1 MNHEY and CDR2 SVGAGI. The CDR3 has 12 amino acids. V was cut by 10 bases and J by 3 bases, with 11 bases left in between. CDR3 residues: CAIRTGTDTQYF. CDR3 nucleotides: TGTGCCATCAGGACGGGGACAGATACGCAGTATTTT.

Only a few counts were recorded for this clone. This chain connects TRBV7-2 to TRBJ1-3; no clear D gene. From germline, CDR1 is SGHTA and CDR2 FQGNSA. V dropped 3 bases and J dropped 0 bases, with 9 bases sitting between them. CDR3 length: 15 amino acids. CDR3 nucleotides: TGTGCCAGCAGCTTCCAGACGGGCTCTGGAAACACCATATATTTT. This encodes CASSFQTGSGNTIYF.

The chain couples TRBV5-5 to TRBJ2-1; 8 positions match TRBD2. Trimming at V came to 4 bases and at J to 4 bases, leaving 7 bases not matched to a gene. Germline CDR1 and CDR2: SGHKS and YYEKEE (reference sequence). CDR3 size: 15 residues. CDR3 bases: TGTGCCAGCAGCCAGCGGGAGTGGTTATACAATGAGCAGTTCTTC. This encodes CASSQREWLYNEQFF.

The chain employs TRBV15 and TRBJ2-5; 7 bases are a match to TRBD2. The germline V gene encodes CDR1 LNHNV and CDR2 YYDKDF (reference sequence). CDR3 length equals 16 residues. J gave up 3 bases and V 3 bases, and 10 bases lay outside the gene matches. Here the CDR3 DNA reads TGTGCCACCAGCAGCCGCGGGAGTCCGCGGGAAGAGACCCAGTACTTC. Translating it yields CATSSRGSPREETQYF.